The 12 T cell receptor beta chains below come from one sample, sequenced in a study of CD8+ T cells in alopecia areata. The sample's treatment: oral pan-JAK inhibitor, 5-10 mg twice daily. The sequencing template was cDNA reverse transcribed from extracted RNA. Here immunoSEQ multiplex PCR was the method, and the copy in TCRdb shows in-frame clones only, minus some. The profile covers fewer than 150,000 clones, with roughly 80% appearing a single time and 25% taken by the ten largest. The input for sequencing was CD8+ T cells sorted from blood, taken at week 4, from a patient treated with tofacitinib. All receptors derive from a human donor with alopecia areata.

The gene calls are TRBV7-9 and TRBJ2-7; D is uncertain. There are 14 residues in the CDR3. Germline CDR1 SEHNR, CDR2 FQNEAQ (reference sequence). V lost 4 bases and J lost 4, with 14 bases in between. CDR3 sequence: CASSYPTHPYEQYF. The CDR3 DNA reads TGTGCCAGCAGCTATCCCACCCACCCTTACGAGCAGTACTTC.

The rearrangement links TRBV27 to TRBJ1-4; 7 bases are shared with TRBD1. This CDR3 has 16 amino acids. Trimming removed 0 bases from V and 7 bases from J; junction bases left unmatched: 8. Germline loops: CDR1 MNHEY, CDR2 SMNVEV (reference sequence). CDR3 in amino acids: CASSLSWGQSSEKLFF. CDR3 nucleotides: TGTGCCAGCAGTTTATCGTGGGGACAGTCGTCTGAAAAACTGTTTTTT. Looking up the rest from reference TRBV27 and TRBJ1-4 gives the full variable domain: EAQVTQNPRYLITVTGKKLTVTCSQNMNHEYMSWYRQDPGLGLRQIYYSMNVEVTDKGDVPEGYKVSRKEKRNFPLILESPSPNQTSLYFCASSLSWGQSSEKLFFGSGTQLSVL.

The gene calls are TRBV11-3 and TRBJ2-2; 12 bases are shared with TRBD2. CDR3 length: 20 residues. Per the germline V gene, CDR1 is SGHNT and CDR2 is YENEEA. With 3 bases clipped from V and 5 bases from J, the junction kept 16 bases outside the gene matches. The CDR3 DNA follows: TGTGCCAGCAGCTTGTTTACTCCTAGCGGGGGGGCGGCTGGAACCGGGGAGCTGTTTTTT. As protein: CASSLFTPSGGAAGTGELFF. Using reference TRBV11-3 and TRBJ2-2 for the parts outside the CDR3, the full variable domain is EAGVVQSPRYKIIEKKQPVAFWCNPISGHNTLYWYLQNLGQGPELLIRYENEEAVDDSQLPKDRFSAERLKGVDSTLKIQPAELGDSAVYLCASSLFTPSGGAAGTGELFFGEGSRLTVL.

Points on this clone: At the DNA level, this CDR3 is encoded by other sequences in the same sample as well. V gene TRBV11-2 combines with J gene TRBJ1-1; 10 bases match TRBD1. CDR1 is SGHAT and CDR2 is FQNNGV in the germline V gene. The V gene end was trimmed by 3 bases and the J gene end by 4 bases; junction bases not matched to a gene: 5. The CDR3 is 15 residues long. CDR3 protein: CASSLGQGRSTEAFF. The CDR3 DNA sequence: TGTGCCAGCAGCTTGGGACAGGGGCGAAGCACTGAAGCTTTCTTT.

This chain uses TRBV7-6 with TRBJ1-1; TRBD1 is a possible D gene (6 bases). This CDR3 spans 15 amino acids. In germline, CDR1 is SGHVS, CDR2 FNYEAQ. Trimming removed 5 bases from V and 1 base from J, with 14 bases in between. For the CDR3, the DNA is TGTGCCAGCAGCCCGACCCTGGACAGGAACACTGAAGCTTTCTTT. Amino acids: CASSPTLDRNTEAFF.

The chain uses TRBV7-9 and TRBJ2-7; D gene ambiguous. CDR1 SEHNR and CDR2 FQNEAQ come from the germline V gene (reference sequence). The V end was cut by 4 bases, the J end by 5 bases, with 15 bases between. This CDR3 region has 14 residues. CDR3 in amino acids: CASSSLTVLNEQYF. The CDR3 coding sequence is TGTGCCAGCAGCTCACTCACGGTTTTGAACGAGCAGTACTTC.

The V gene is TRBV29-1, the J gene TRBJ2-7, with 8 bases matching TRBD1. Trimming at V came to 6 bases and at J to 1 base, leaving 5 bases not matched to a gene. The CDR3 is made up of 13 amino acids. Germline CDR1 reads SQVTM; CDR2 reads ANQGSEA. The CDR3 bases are TGCAGCGTCCTGACAGGGGATTCCTACGAGCAGTACTTC. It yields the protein CSVLTGDSYEQYF.

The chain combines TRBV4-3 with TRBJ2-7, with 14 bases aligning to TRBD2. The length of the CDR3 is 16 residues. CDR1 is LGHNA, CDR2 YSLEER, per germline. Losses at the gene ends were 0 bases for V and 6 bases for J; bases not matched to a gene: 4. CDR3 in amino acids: CASSQDLGLAGGEQYF. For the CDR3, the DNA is TGCGCCAGCAGCCAAGACCTCGGACTAGCGGGAGGCGAGCAGTACTTC.

The CDR3 loop is CASSLAQSSGGRNEQFF. DNA for the CDR3: TGTGCCAGCAGCTTAGCTCAATCTAGCGGGGGTCGGAATGAGCAGTTCTTC. This chain connects TRBV13 to TRBJ2-1; TRBD2 matches at 10 bases. The CDR3 extends over 17 amino acids. Trimming removed 1 base from V and 7 bases from J; junction bases left unmatched: 10. CDR1 is PRHDT, CDR2 FYEKMQ, per germline (reference sequence). Full variable domain (remainder filled in from reference TRBV13 and TRBJ2-1): AAGVIQSPRHLIKEKRETATLKCYPIPRHDTVYWYQQGPGQDPQFLISFYEKMQSDKGSIPDRFSAQQFSDYHSELNMSSLELGDSALYFCASSLAQSSGGRNEQFFGPGTRLTVL.

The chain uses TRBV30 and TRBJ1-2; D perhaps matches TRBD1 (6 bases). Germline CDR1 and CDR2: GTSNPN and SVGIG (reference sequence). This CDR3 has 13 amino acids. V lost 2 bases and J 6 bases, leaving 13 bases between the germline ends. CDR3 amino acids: CAWSLTGPDGYTF. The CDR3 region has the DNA TGTGCCTGGAGTTTAACAGGGCCGGATGGCTACACCTTC.

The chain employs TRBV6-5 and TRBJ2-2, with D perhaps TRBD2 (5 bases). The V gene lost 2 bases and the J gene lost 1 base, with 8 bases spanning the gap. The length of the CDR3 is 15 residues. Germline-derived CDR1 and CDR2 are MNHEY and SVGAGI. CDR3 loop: CASSYVGGNTGELFF. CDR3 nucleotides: TGTGCCAGCAGTTACGTCGGAGGGAACACCGGGGAGCTGTTTTTT.

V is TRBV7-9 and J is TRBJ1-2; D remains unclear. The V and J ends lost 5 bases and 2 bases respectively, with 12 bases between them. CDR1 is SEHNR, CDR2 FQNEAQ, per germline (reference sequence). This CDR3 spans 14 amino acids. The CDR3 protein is CASSRWEENYGYTF. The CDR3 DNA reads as TGTGCCAGCAGCCGATGGGAGGAGAACTATGGCTACACCTTC.